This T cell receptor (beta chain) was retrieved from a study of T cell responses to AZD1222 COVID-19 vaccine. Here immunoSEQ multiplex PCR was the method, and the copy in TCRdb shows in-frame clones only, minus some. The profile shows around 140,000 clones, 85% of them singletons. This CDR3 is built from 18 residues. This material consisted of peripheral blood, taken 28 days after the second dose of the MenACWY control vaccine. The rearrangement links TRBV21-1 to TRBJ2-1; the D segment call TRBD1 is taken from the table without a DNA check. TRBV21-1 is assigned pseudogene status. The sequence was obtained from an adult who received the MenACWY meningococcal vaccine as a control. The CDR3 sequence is CASSKALLTSSTYNEQFF. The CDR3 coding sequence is TGTGCCAGCAGCAAAGCGCTTTTGACATCCTCCACCTACAATGAGCAGTTCTTC.